The T cell receptor beta chain under discussion was sequenced for a study of long-term antiretroviral therapy in people with HIV. Study results and limitations: Post-ART, diversity grew, though it stayed under transplant donor control levels. The blood, collected between the mid-2000s and the late 2010s, was possibly taken under older ART regimens.

At least one PBMC sample before ART and at least two after were required. Before DNA extraction, roughly 0.95-10 million cryopreserved PBMC were held in the samples. Investigators performed immunoSEQ version v3.0 at survey level. The method was immunoSEQ multiplex PCR; TCRdb's version includes in-frame clones alone and lacks a portion of them. The sample lists about 19,000 clones, around 86% occurring once. This clone was found once. The antigen is unknown. The clonotype originates from a man in his forties or fifties with HIV. The sequenced sample was unsorted PBMCs, obtained 0.5 years after starting antiretroviral therapy.

CDR3 protein: CASSFPPSYEQYF. The CDR3, as DNA: TGTGCCAGCAGCTTTCCGCCGTCGTACGAGCAGTACTTC. The V call is TRBV5-8, the J call TRBJ2-7; D remains ambiguous. Germline CDR1 SGHTS, CDR2 YDEGEE. Between the trimmed V and J ends, which lost 2 bases and 4 bases, there was a span of 10 bases. This CDR3 has 13 residues.